These 10 T cell receptor beta chains were sequenced from one sample in a study of blood T cell repertoires in COVID-19. Generated by immunoSEQ multiplex PCR, the TCRdb table keeps only in-frame clones and is missing some. Of about 250,000 clones listed, about four fifths are singletons. The sample was peripheral blood. The receptors were sampled from a man older than 75 with acute or convalescent COVID-19.

This chain joins TRBV3-1 (or the pseudogene TRBV3-2) and TRBJ2-1; 10 bases agree with TRBD2. This CDR3 region has 17 residues. Germline V gene sequence: CDR1 LGHDT, CDR2 YNNKEL (reference sequence). J was trimmed by 5 bases and V by 0 bases; bases with no gene match: 7. For the CDR3, the DNA is TGTGCCAGCAGCCAAGACCCGGGACTAGCGTTTGACAATGAGCAGTTCTTC. Its translation: CASSQDPGLAFDNEQFF.

The V gene is TRBV2, the J gene TRBJ2-7; 8 bases are shared with TRBD1. CDR1 and CDR2 from the germline V gene are SNHLY and FYNNEI. The length of the CDR3 is 16 residues. V shed 3 bases and J 3 bases; nucleotides not matched to a gene: 10. The chain's CDR3 is CASSEVPGQVVYEQYF. In DNA, the CDR3 is TGTGCCAGCAGTGAGGTACCGGGACAGGTTGTCTACGAGCAGTACTTC.

V usage is TRBV30 and J usage is TRBJ1-3; TRBD1 aligns across 7 bases. Germline CDR1 reads GTSNPN; CDR2 reads SVGIG (reference sequence). This CDR3 contains 14 residues. V was pared by 4 bases and J by 3 bases, with 6 bases of the junction left unmatched. CDR3 amino acids: CAWKGGTVGNTIYF. As DNA, the CDR3 is TGTGCCTGGAAAGGCGGGACAGTTGGAAACACCATATATTTT.

The J gene is TRBJ2-1, the V gene TRBV10-2; TRBD2 aligns across 13 bases. Germline CDR1 reads WSHSY; CDR2 reads SAAADI. Unmatched junction bases numbered 7, after V lost 6 bases and J lost 8 bases. The CDR3 extends over 15 amino acids. CDR3 in amino acids: CASRLLAGGPHEQFF. The CDR3 bases are TGCGCCAGCAGACTACTAGCGGGGGGGCCTCATGAGCAGTTCTTC.

The DNA for the CDR3 is TGTGCCAGCTCACCGCGGAGTCCTAGCGGGAGGGTAAACATTCAGTACTTC. Translation gives CASSPRSPSGRVNIQYF. This chain uses TRBV18 with TRBJ2-4; 12 nucleotides align to TRBD2. Per the germline V gene, CDR1 is KGHSH and CDR2 is LQKENI. The length of the CDR3 is 17 residues. V gave up 3 bases and J gave up 6 bases; unmatched junction bases: 9.

The chain employs TRBV2 and TRBJ1-6; D is ambiguous. Trimming left V 5 bases short and J 8 bases short, with 19 bases between. There are 16 residues in the CDR3. Per the germline V gene, CDR1 is SNHLY and CDR2 is FYNNEI. The CDR3 coding sequence is TGTGCCAGCAGTCCAGCGCCGACGCGCTTTGATTCACCCCTCCACTTT. Encoded protein: CASSPAPTRFDSPLHF.

The chain employs TRBV6-5 and TRBJ1-2; the match to TRBD1 covers 8 bases. Germline V CDR1 and CDR2: MNHEY, SVGAGI. This CDR3 contains 12 residues. Losses at the gene ends were 10 bases for V and 5 bases for J; bases not matched to a gene: 6. The CDR3 is CATSRQGYGYTF. DNA for the CDR3: TGTGCCACCTCTCGACAGGGGTATGGCTACACCTTC.

This clone was counted a single time. The chain recombines TRBV18 with TRBJ2-1; 7 positions match TRBD1. V lost 3 bases and J lost 5; bases outside the gene matches: 4. Germline CDR1 reads KGHSH; CDR2 reads LQKENI. This CDR3 is built from 14 residues. CDR3 in DNA: TGTGCCAGCTCACCCACGGGACAGAACAATGAGCAGTTCTTC. Translation: CASSPTGQNNEQFF.

The chain recombines TRBV2 with TRBJ1-2; D may be TRBD1 (6 bases). V gave up 8 bases and J gave up 5 bases, with 15 bases separating them. This CDR3 has 13 residues. CDR1 and CDR2 (germline): SNHLY, FYNNEI. CDR3 amino acids: CASSILQGYGYTF. The CDR3 bases are TGTGCCAGCTCAATTTTGCAGGGGTATGGCTACACCTTC.

The chain combines TRBV11-2 with TRBJ2-7; TRBD1 is a possible D gene (6 bases). The CDR3 spans 14 residues. Per germline, CDR1 SGHAT and CDR2 FQNNGV. With 6 bases removed from V and 5 bases from J, the gap between germline ends came to 17 bases. In DNA, the CDR3 is TGTGCCAGCAGTTTTTTACAGGGAACCAACGAGCAGTACTTC. Amino acid sequence: CASSFLQGTNEQYF.